The 30 T cell receptor beta chains presented below share a single source sample, sequenced in a study of blood T cells in healthy people across ages. Sample-barcoded 5' priming and a J-beta primer mix drove a second PCR of roughly 7 to 11 cycles. TCRdb analysed the 5' RACE reads with MiXCR anew, one entry per CDR3 protein. Of about 1.4 million distinct CDR3 sequences in the sample, around 59% are singletons; the top ten hold approximately 7%. Sequencing was done on a sample of blood. The source of these receptors is a man aged 18 to 29 in good health.

There are a few counts of this clonotype. The CDR3 protein is CASSQRTGFNEQFF. In nucleotides, the CDR3 is TGTGCCAGCAGTCAAAGGACAGGGTTCAATGAGCAGTTCTTC. The rearrangement joins TRBV7-2 to TRBJ2-1; 8 bases are shared with TRBD1. The trim removed 6 bases at V and 6 bases at J, leaving 7 bases unmatched. Germline assignment: CDR1 SGHTA and CDR2 FQGNSA. This CDR3 comprises 14 residues.

CDR3 in amino acids: CASGLQGGEAFF. The CDR3 coding sequence is TGTGCCAGCGGACTACAGGGCGGTGAAGCTTTCTTT. This chain uses TRBV28 with TRBJ1-1; D may be TRBD1 (6 bases). Trimming removed 8 bases at V and 7 bases at J, with 14 bases between. Germline V gives CDR1 MDHEN, CDR2 SYDVKM. This CDR3 contains 12 residues.

The J gene is TRBJ1-4, the V gene TRBV11-2; the D is unclear. CDR3 length: 17 residues. V lost 5 bases, J lost 5 bases, and 21 bases lay in between. CDR1 SGHAT and CDR2 FQNNGV come from the germline V gene. CDR3 in amino acids: CASSLRSVGRINEKLFF. CDR3 nucleotides: TGTGCCAGCAGCCTACGTTCTGTGGGCAGGATAAATGAAAAACTGTTTTTT.

This chain links TRBV3-1 with TRBJ1-4; 8 bases align to TRBD1. Germline V gives CDR1 LGHDT, CDR2 YNNKEL (reference sequence). V gave up 2 bases and J gave up 5 bases; unmatched junction bases: 13. The CDR3 is 18 residues long. The chain's CDR3 is CASSQLSGGKRGNEKLFF. The CDR3 DNA follows: TGTGCCAGCAGCCAATTATCAGGGGGCAAGCGGGGGAATGAAAAACTGTTTTTT. The complete variable domain, with remaining parts taken from reference TRBV3-1 and TRBJ1-4, reads DTAVSQTPKYLVTQMGNDKSIKCEQNLGHDTMYWYKQDSKKFLKIMFSYNNKELIINETVPNRFSPKSPDKAHLNLHINSLELGDSAVYFCASSQLSGGKRGNEKLFFGSGTQLSVL.

This clonotype was counted between two and nine times. The chain couples TRBV28 to TRBJ2-1; D is perhaps TRBD1 (6 bases). In germline, CDR1 is MDHEN, CDR2 SYDVKM. The CDR3 length is 14 residues. Trimming removed 6 bases at V and 2 bases at J, with 11 bases between. The CDR3 sequence is CASSLGQPYNEQFF. CDR3 coding DNA: TGTGCCAGCAGCTTAGGACAGCCCTACAATGAGCAGTTCTTC.

On this clonotype: One end of the junction varies from germline; a read error may be responsible. The genes are TRBV7-2 and TRBJ2-7, with D perhaps TRBD1 (6 bases). Germline V lookup: CDR1 SGHTA, CDR2 FQGNSA. This CDR3 has 13 amino acids. The DNA of the CDR3 is TGTGCCGGCAGCGTAACAGGGCAGGACGAGCAGTACTTC. Translated, it gives CAGSVTGQDEQYF.

This clonotype appeared many times. The J gene is TRBJ1-2, the V gene TRBV29-1; 7 bases line up with TRBD1. The CDR3 has 11 residues. The germline CDR1 and CDR2 sequences are SQVTM and ANQGSEA. The CDR3 DNA follows: TGCAGTGCTAGGACAGGACGCGGCTACACCTTC. This codes for CSARTGRGYTF.

This clonotype has only a few counts. The rearrangement uses TRBV3-1 and TRBJ1-1, with D perhaps TRBD1 (6 bases). Trimming stripped 4 bases from V and 2 bases from J, with 11 bases between. The CDR3 contains 14 residues. Germline V gene sequence: CDR1 LGHDT, CDR2 YNNKEL (reference sequence). The CDR3 region has the DNA TGTGCCAGCAGCCCGCGACAGGTTAACACTGAAGCTTTCTTT. It codes for CASSPRQVNTEAFF.

The chain is built from TRBV4-2 and TRBJ2-4; 9 bases line up with TRBD1. The CDR3 sequence is 16 residues long. The germline gives CDR1 LGHNA, CDR2 YNFKEQ. V gave up 1 base and J gave up 0 bases; unmatched junction bases: 1. The CDR3 bases are TGTGCCAGCAGCCAAGCGGGACAGGGAGCCAAAAACATTCAGTACTTC. Translated, it gives CASSQAGQGAKNIQYF.

This clonotype was recorded a few times. The chain couples TRBV10-3 to TRBJ2-1; D uncertain. CDR1 and CDR2 from the germline V gene are ENHRY and SYGVKD. This CDR3 has 14 residues. Deletions cut 10 bases from V and 6 bases from J, with 19 bases between. The CDR3 bases are TGTGCCACCTACTCAGAAAATCTTCTCAATGAGCAGTTCTTC. This translates into CATYSENLLNEQFF.

This CDR3 is CASSSPRGTGRLGGSPQHF. CDR3 DNA: TGTGCCAGCAGTTCCCCCCGGGGGACAGGGCGGCTGGGCGGCTCGCCCCAGCATTTT. The chain combines TRBV12-3 or TRBV12-4 with TRBJ1-5; 9 nucleotides align to TRBD1. The CDR3 loop spans 19 amino acids. The V and J ends lost 4 bases and 9 bases, in that order; junction bases with no gene match: 22.

Only one count was recorded for this clonotype. The gene calls are TRBV20-1 and TRBJ1-1, with TRBD1 matching 8 bases. CDR3 length: 14 amino acids. CDR1 is DFQATT and CDR2 is SNEGSKA in the germline V gene (reference sequence). The V segment lost 6 bases and the J segment 5 bases; nucleotides outside the gene matches: 11. CDR3 region: CSAPPVTGGTEAFF. The CDR3 DNA reads TGCAGTGCGCCGCCCGTCACAGGGGGGACTGAAGCTTTCTTT.

The chain is built from TRBV29-1 and TRBJ2-7, with D possibly TRBD1 on 6 matching bases. Germline loops: CDR1 SQVTM, CDR2 ANQGSEA. V was shortened by 0 bases and J by 2 bases, with 11 bases between the two germline ends. The CDR3 has 14 residues. The CDR3 region is CSVEERGTPYEQYF. In DNA, the CDR3 is TGCAGCGTTGAAGAGAGGGGGACCCCCTACGAGCAGTACTTC.

The chain joins TRBV5-1 to TRBJ2-1, with TRBD2 matching over 10 bases. J gave up 0 bases and V 1 base, and 4 bases lay outside the gene matches. Germline V CDR1 and CDR2: SGHRS, YFSETQ. The CDR3 length is 17 residues. The CDR3 DNA follows: TGCGCCAGCAGCTTGTTCCCTAGCGGGAGCTCCTACAATGAGCAGTTCTTC. Residues: CASSLFPSGSSYNEQFF.

The gene calls are TRBV5-1 and TRBJ1-2; D perhaps matches TRBD1 (5 bases). V was clipped by 4 bases and J by 8 bases, with 18 bases between them. The germline gives CDR1 SGHRS, CDR2 YFSETQ. This CDR3 has 14 residues. CDR3 region: CASSGGGALDGYTF. In DNA form, the CDR3 reads TGCGCCAGCAGCGGGGGTGGGGCTCTTGACGGCTACACCTTC.

This clonotype was found a few times. The chain employs TRBV12-3 or TRBV12-4 and TRBJ2-7; TRBD2 agrees at 8 bases. Trimming removed 7 bases from V and 3 bases from J; junction bases left unmatched: 2. CDR3 size: 12 residues. CDR3: CASTGGDYEQYF. CDR3 bases: TGTGCCAGCACCGGGGGGGACTACGAGCAGTACTTC.

This clonotype has just a few counts. The chain uses TRBV2 and TRBJ2-7, with D perhaps matching TRBD1 (5 bases). Per the germline V gene, CDR1 is SNHLY and CDR2 is FYNNEI. The length of the CDR3 is 15 residues. The ends were cut back, 2 bases at V and 1 base at J, with 12 bases in the middle. CDR3 nucleotide sequence: TGTGCCAGCAGTGAATTCACAGGTATATCCTACGAGCAGTACTTC. Protein product: CASSEFTGISYEQYF.

The chain recombines TRBV2 with TRBJ1-1; D remains ambiguous. CDR3 size: 13 residues. The V end lost 4 bases, the J end lost 1 base, and 7 bases lay between the germline ends. Germline V gene data show CDR1 as SNHLY and CDR2 as FYNNEI. CDR3 sequence reads: CASSVQRNTEAFF. CDR3 DNA: TGTGCCAGCAGTGTACAGAGGAACACTGAAGCTTTCTTT.

This chain links TRBV7-9 with TRBJ1-4; TRBD1 matches at 8 bases. After removal of 4 bases from V and 7 bases from J, the junction contained 5 bases not matched to a gene. The germline gives CDR1 SEHNR, CDR2 FQNEAQ (reference sequence). This CDR3 is built from 14 residues. CDR3 in amino acids: CASSSTGGAEKLFF. CDR3 coding DNA: TGTGCCAGCAGCTCCACAGGGGGGGCTGAAAAACTGTTTTTT.

This clonotype occurred a few times. The chain uses TRBV4-1 and TRBJ2-7; the match to TRBD2 covers 10 bases. The CDR3 sequence is 16 residues long. The V and J ends lost 3 bases and 2 bases, in that order; junction bases with no gene match: 7. The germline CDR1 and CDR2 sequences are MGHRA and YSYEKL. The CDR3: CASSHASGSPPYEQYF. The DNA for the CDR3 is TGCGCCAGCAGCCACGCTAGCGGGAGTCCACCCTACGAGCAGTACTTC.

J is TRBJ1-1 and V is TRBV13, with TRBD1 matching over 9 bases. Germline V gene lookup returns CDR1 PRHDT and CDR2 FYEKMQ (reference sequence). Trimming removed 0 bases from V and 0 bases from J; junction bases left unmatched: 8. The CDR3 sequence is 18 residues long. CDR3: CASSLGPGQGLMNTEAFF. In nucleotides, the CDR3 is TGTGCCAGCAGCTTAGGACCGGGACAGGGCCTCATGAACACTGAAGCTTTCTTT.

This rearrangement joins TRBV20-1 to TRBJ2-1, with 8 bases aligning to TRBD2. Germline-derived CDR1 and CDR2 are DFQATT and SNEGSKA (reference sequence). The length of the CDR3 is 13 residues. V gave up 5 bases and J gave up 4 bases; unmatched junction bases: 4. In DNA, the CDR3 is TGCAGTGCTGAACCGGGGGGGTACAATGAGCAGTTCTTC. It yields the protein CSAEPGGYNEQFF.

The CDR3 bases are TGTGCCACCAGCAGAGAGGGGACCGGGACTAGTACTTACGAGCAGTACTTC. It is translated as CATSREGTGTSTYEQYF. The V and J genes are TRBV15 and TRBJ2-7; 8 bases agree with TRBD2. The CDR3 covers 17 residues. Germline V lookup: CDR1 LNHNV, CDR2 YYDKDF (reference sequence). V was clipped by 0 bases and J by 4 bases; unmatched bases: 11. The whole variable domain, remainder taken from reference TRBV15 and TRBJ2-7, is DAMVIQNPRYQVTQFGKPVTLSCSQTLNHNVMYWYQQKSSQAPKLLFHYYDKDFNNEADTPDNFQSRRPNTSFCFLDIRSPGLGDTAMYLCATSREGTGTSTYEQYFGPGTRLTVT.

This CDR3 is CASSEWRSYGYTF. CDR3 nucleotides: TGCGCCAGCAGTGAATGGCGATCCTATGGCTACACCTTC. The chain combines TRBV10-1 with TRBJ1-2; D not resolved. The CDR3 has 13 residues. CDR1 is WNHNN and CDR2 is SYGVQD in the germline V gene (reference sequence). The V end lost 3 bases, the J end lost 4 bases, and 9 bases lay between the germline ends.

CDR3 in amino acids: CASSTGATGELFF. The CDR3 nucleotides are TGTGCCAGCAGTACAGGGGCCACCGGGGAACTGTTTTTT. The chain is built from TRBV28 and TRBJ1-4; TRBD1 agrees at 7 bases. Trimming cost V 5 bases and J 12 bases; bases outside gene matches: 9. This CDR3 has 13 amino acids. Per germline, CDR1 MDHEN and CDR2 SYDVKM.

The chain has TRBV2 and TRBJ1-2; possible D gene TRBD1, 5 bases. Trimming stripped 1 base from V and 5 bases from J, with 11 bases between. Germline lookup yields CDR1 SNHLY and CDR2 FYNNEI. The CDR3 contains 14 residues. CDR3 DNA: TGTGCCAGCAGTGAAGACACGACAGTTTATGGCTACACCTTC. Its translation is CASSEDTTVYGYTF. Full variable domain (remainder filled in from reference TRBV2 and TRBJ1-2): EPEVTQTPSHQVTQMGQEVILRCVPISNHLYFYWYRQILGQKVEFLVSFYNNEISEKSEIFDDQFSVERPDGSNFTLKIRSTKLEDSAMYFCASSEDTTVYGYTFGSGTRLTVV.

The chain uses TRBV6-5 and TRBJ2-6; D remains ambiguous. CDR1 and CDR2 (germline): MNHEY, SVGAGI. Trimming pared 2 bases from V and 0 bases from J, leaving 5 bases between. The CDR3 runs 15 residues. The CDR3 sequence: CASSYVTSGANVLTF. The CDR3 DNA is TGTGCCAGCAGTTACGTCACCTCTGGGGCCAACGTCCTGACTTTC.

This clonotype was detected a few times. The chain is built from TRBV7-2 and TRBJ2-7; maybe TRBD1 (6 bases). Trimming removed 7 bases at V and 1 base at J, with 17 bases between. CDR3 length equals 15 residues. CDR1 and CDR2 from the germline V gene are SGHTA and FQGNSA. DNA for the CDR3: TGTGCCAGCACCCGTGTGCCGGACAGATCCTACGAGCAGTACTTC. Protein product: CASTRVPDRSYEQYF.

The rearrangement links TRBV29-1 to TRBJ2-3; D not resolved. CDR3 size: 15 residues. V was trimmed by 0 bases and J by 0 bases, leaving 10 bases between them. The germline gives CDR1 SQVTM, CDR2 ANQGSEA. CDR3 sequence reads: CSVEEAGHSTDTQYF. The CDR3 nucleotides read TGCAGCGTTGAAGAAGCCGGGCACAGCACAGATACGCAGTATTTT.

This clonotype showed up just once. The chain links TRBV6-2 or TRBV6-3 to TRBJ2-7, with no clear D. Trimming took 10 bases from V and 2 from J, leaving 12 bases between them. CDR3 length: 12 amino acids. CDR1 MNHEY and CDR2 SVGEGT come from the germline V gene. The CDR3 sequence is CATTDSAYEQYF. DNA of the CDR3: TGTGCCACAACCGACTCAGCCTACGAGCAGTACTTC.